The 21 T cell receptor beta chains reported below all come from one sample, sequenced in a study of cytomegalovirus exposure and HLA in healthy donors. Use of 60 Vbeta and 13 Jbeta primers characterized the PCR. Repertoires were generated with immunoSEQ multiplex PCR, while TCRdb's copy carries only in-frame clones and drops some. Of some 140,000 clones in the sample, 70% to 80% were seen once. Material: PBMCs. These receptors came from a man aged 25 to 40 in good health and CMV-seropositive.

The V gene is TRBV28, the J gene TRBJ2-7; D not resolved. Trimming removed 2 bases from V and 1 base from J, with 12 bases in between. The V gene's germline CDR1 is MDHEN and CDR2 SYDVKM. The CDR3 sequence is 15 residues long. The CDR3 loop is CASSLGRIPSYEQYF. The CDR3, as DNA: TGTGCCAGCAGTTTAGGCAGGATCCCTTCCTACGAGCAGTACTTC.

CDR3 nucleotides: TGTGCCAGCAGCTTAGCGCATAAATCGGGTGAAGCTTTCTTT. Its translation: CASSLAHKSGEAFF. This chain uses TRBV7-9 with TRBJ1-1, with D unclear. The CDR3 contains 14 residues. Germline CDR1 reads SEHNR; CDR2 reads FQNEAQ (reference sequence). V was pared by 0 bases and J by 7 bases, with 12 bases between. Full variable domain (missing parts from reference TRBV7-9 and TRBJ1-1): DTGVSQNPRHKITKRGQNVTFRCDPISEHNRLYWYRQTLGQGPEFLTYFQNEAQLEKSRLLSDRFSAERPKGSFSTLEIQRTEQGDSAMYLCASSLAHKSGEAFFGQGTRLTVV.

The table lists this clone with many counts. This chain joins TRBV30 and TRBJ2-6; 7 nucleotides align to TRBD2. This CDR3 has 13 amino acids. CDR1 GTSNPN and CDR2 SVGIG come from the germline V gene (reference sequence). The CDR3: CAAGVAGANVLTF. The CDR3 DNA is TGTGCGGCGGGGGTGGCTGGGGCCAACGTCCTGACTTTC.

This clone has only a few counts. This chain joins TRBV29-1 and TRBJ1-2; D unclear. This CDR3 contains 13 residues. From germline, CDR1 is SQVTM and CDR2 ANQGSEA. V lost 4 bases and J lost 4, with 13 bases in between. The CDR3 DNA is TGCAGCGTTGGTACAGTCGGTCGCTATGGCTACACCTTC. It specifies CSVGTVGRYGYTF.

The CDR3 sequence is CASSASGVPTQYF. The CDR3 bases are TGTGCCAGCAGTGCTAGCGGGGTCCCGACCCAGTACTTC. V and J are TRBV2 and TRBJ2-5, with 9 bases that match TRBD2. Per germline, CDR1 SNHLY and CDR2 FYNNEI. This CDR3 contains 13 residues. The V segment lost 4 bases and the J segment 7 bases; nucleotides outside the gene matches: 4.

V and J are TRBV7-2 and TRBJ2-2; D not certain. CDR1 is SGHTA and CDR2 is FQGNSA in the germline V gene. Trimming left V 2 bases short and J 2 bases short, with 9 bases between. The CDR3 runs 15 residues. CDR3 region: CASSLPVVNTGELFF. CDR3 in DNA: TGTGCCAGCAGCTTACCCGTAGTAAACACCGGGGAGCTGTTTTTT. Full variable domain (rest looked up from reference TRBV7-2 and TRBJ2-2): GAGVSQSPSNKVTEKGKDVELRCDPISGHTALYWYRQSLGQGLEFLIYFQGNSAPDKSGLPSDRFSAERTGGSVSTLTIQRTQQEDSAVYLCASSLPVVNTGELFFGEGSRLTVL.

The V and J genes are TRBV7-3 and TRBJ1-2; possible D gene TRBD1, 5 bases. The CDR3 is 14 amino acids. The germline CDR1 and CDR2 sequences are SGHTA and FQGTGA. Trimming removed 0 bases from V and 4 bases from J, with 9 bases in between. The CDR3 sequence: CASSLTATVYGYTF. In DNA form, the CDR3 reads TGTGCCAGCAGCTTAACCGCGACAGTCTATGGCTACACCTTC. Using reference TRBV7-3 and TRBJ1-2 for the parts outside the CDR3, the full variable domain is GAGVSQTPSNKVTEKGKYVELRCDPISGHTALYWYRQSLGQGPEFLIYFQGTGAADDSGLPNDRFFAVRPEGSVSTLKIQRTERGDSAVYLCASSLTATVYGYTFGSGTRLTVV.

CDR3: CASSRTQGVNEKLFF. CDR3 nucleotide sequence: TGTGCCAGCAGCCGAACTCAGGGGGTTAATGAAAAACTGTTTTTT. The chain joins TRBV6-1 to TRBJ1-4, with 7 bases lining up with TRBD1. Germline values: CDR1 MNHNS, CDR2 SASEGT. This CDR3 is built from 15 residues. V dropped 6 bases and J dropped 4; count of bases not matched to a gene: 8.

The J gene is TRBJ2-3, the V gene TRBV28, with D possibly being TRBD2 (6 bases). The germline V gene encodes CDR1 MDHEN and CDR2 SYDVKM. V was pared by 3 bases and J by 2 bases, with 15 bases between. The CDR3 is made up of 16 amino acids. CDR3 DNA: TGTGCCAGCAGTTTCGGCGGAGGGTCCCACACAGATACGCAGTATTTT. As protein: CASSFGGGSHTDTQYF.

This chain connects TRBV5-6 to TRBJ1-2, with 7 bases aligning to TRBD1. CDR1 is SGHDT, CDR2 YYEEEE, per germline. Unmatched junction bases numbered 5, after V lost 0 bases and J lost 6 bases. This CDR3 has 14 residues. CDR3 region: CASSLVRDSHGYTF. The DNA of the CDR3 is TGTGCCAGCAGCTTGGTGCGGGACAGCCATGGCTACACCTTC.

At least ten counts were recorded for this clone. The J gene is TRBJ2-2, the V gene TRBV4-2, with 10 bases matching TRBD2. This CDR3 is built from 15 residues. Unmatched junction bases numbered 1, after V lost 0 bases and J lost 6 bases. The germline gives CDR1 LGHNA, CDR2 YNFKEQ. CDR3 nucleotides: TGTGCCAGCAGCCAAGAAGCGGGGGGGCCCGGGGAGCTGTTTTTT. As protein: CASSQEAGGPGELFF.

This clone was picked up one time. The chain is built from TRBV7-6 and TRBJ1-5, with a weak D call TRBD1 (6 bases). The germline V and J ends were trimmed by 5 bases and 0 bases, with 17 bases remaining between them. The CDR3 is 17 residues long. CDR1 is SGHVS, CDR2 FNYEAQ, per germline. The CDR3 DNA sequence: TGTGCCAGCAGCCCCTACCACAGGGCATATAGCAATCAGCCCCAGCATTTT. The encoded protein is CASSPYHRAYSNQPQHF.

V usage is TRBV10-3 and J usage is TRBJ2-7; 11 bases line up with TRBD2. The CDR3 sequence is 14 residues long. Germline V CDR1 and CDR2: ENHRY, SYGVKD. V gave up 10 bases and J gave up 6 bases; unmatched junction bases: 11. The CDR3 nucleotides are TGTGCCACCAACCGGGGTAGCGGGGGGGCCGAGCAGTACTTC. Translated: CATNRGSGGAEQYF.

The V gene is TRBV18, the J gene TRBJ1-5; TRBD1 matches 12 bases. The germline V gene has CDR1 KGHSH and CDR2 LQKENI. The CDR3 length is 18 residues. V lost 4 bases and J lost 0; bases outside the gene matches: 7. This CDR3 is CASSLSGTGGSSNQPQHF. The CDR3 DNA is TGTGCCAGCTCACTATCCGGGACAGGGGGCTCTAGCAATCAGCCCCAGCATTTT. Based on the CDR3 plus reference TRBV18 and TRBJ1-5, the full variable domain is NAGVMQNPRHLVRRRGQEARLRCSPMKGHSHVYWYRQLPEEGLKFMVYLQKENIIDESGMPKERFSAEFPKEGPSILRIQQVVRGDSAAYFCASSLSGTGGSSNQPQHFGDGTRLSIL.

As concerns this clone: The junction shows a germline mismatch at one end, possibly a read error. V is TRBV19 and J is TRBJ2-3; D uncertain. This CDR3 has 13 amino acids. Germline CDR1 is LNHDA and CDR2 is SQIVND (reference sequence). The CDR3 coding sequence is TGTGCTAGTAGGGCGGAGTGGACAGATACGCAGTATTTT. Encoded protein: CASRAEWTDTQYF. Based on the CDR3 plus reference TRBV19 and TRBJ2-3, the full variable domain is DGGITQSPKYLFRKEGQNVTLSCEQNLNHDAMYWYRQDPGQGLRLIYYSQIVNDFQKGDIAEGYSVSREKKESFPLTVTSAQKNPTAFYLCASRAEWTDTQYFGPGTRLTVL.

J is TRBJ1-6 and V is TRBV6-5; D is perhaps TRBD1 (5 bases). The CDR3 runs 15 residues. CDR1 is MNHEY and CDR2 is SVGAGI in the germline V gene. V gave up 6 bases and J gave up 3 bases, with 12 bases separating them. CDR3 amino acids: CASRQGLIYNSPLHF. Written as DNA, the CDR3 is TGTGCCAGCAGGCAGGGCCTCATCTATAATTCACCCCTCCACTTT.

The chain has TRBV2 and TRBJ1-5; the D is unclear. CDR1 is SNHLY and CDR2 is FYNNEI in the germline V gene. The CDR3 totals 11 residues. The V end was cut by 2 bases, the J end by 11 bases, with 7 bases between. The CDR3 sequence is CASSELLTQHF. CDR3 sequence (DNA): TGTGCCAGCAGTGAACTTCTTACCCAGCATTTT.

The J gene is TRBJ1-6, the V gene TRBV11-2; D call uncertain. Deletions cut 0 bases from V and 4 bases from J, with 7 bases between. The CDR3 covers 15 residues. Germline CDR1 SGHAT, CDR2 FQNNGV. The CDR3 DNA sequence: TGTGCCAGCAGCTTAGACAGGAAATATAATTCACCCCTCCACTTT. It specifies CASSLDRKYNSPLHF.

The chain carries TRBV28 and TRBJ1-4; weak D call: TRBD1 (5 bases). Between the trimmed V and J ends, which lost 6 bases and 4 bases, there was a span of 9 bases. The germline CDR1 and CDR2 sequences are MDHEN and SYDVKM. This CDR3 region has 13 residues. The CDR3 region has the DNA TGTGCCAGCAGGACAGCAAATAATGAAAAACTGTTTTTT. Its protein is CASRTANNEKLFF.

To note about this clone: One end of the junction varies from germline; a read error may be responsible. Other DNA sequences in the sample encode the same CDR3. J is TRBJ1-2 and V is TRBV7-8, with D perhaps matching TRBD1 (6 bases). CDR1 SGHVS and CDR2 FQNEAQ come from the germline V gene. This CDR3 has 14 residues. The CDR3 loop is CASSLGTRNYGYTF. The CDR3, as DNA: TGCGCCAGCAGCTTGGGGACAAGAAACTATGGCTACACCTTC.

The chain recombines TRBV7-2 with TRBJ2-7, with D possibly matching TRBD2 (6 bases). The CDR3 is made up of 15 amino acids. CDR1 is SGHTA and CDR2 is FQGNSA in the germline V gene. V lost 3 bases, J lost 5 bases, and 17 bases lay in between. The CDR3 protein is CASSLRTGVRDEQYF. The DNA for the CDR3 is TGTGCCAGCAGCTTGAGGACGGGGGTTCGCGACGAGCAGTACTTC.